This T cell receptor (beta chain) emerged from a study of regulatory T cells in long-lasting Graves disease. The time point: newly diagnosed GD, antithyroid drugs for less than 3 months. Making the TCR library involved RNA that had been extracted from PBMCs. CDR3 length: 13 amino acids. Trimming left V 3 bases short and J 2 bases short, with 6 bases between. In germline, CDR1 is SNHLY, CDR2 FYNNEI. This clonotype showed up many times. Arm-PCR of CDR3 regions with iRepertoire HTBI primers generated TCR beta libraries. TCRdb re-called the multiplex PCR reads with MiXCR, one entry per CDR3 protein. The repertoire includes roughly 560,000 distinct CDR3 sequences, more than 10% of them detected once, and roughly 8.9% sits in the top ten. These data were likewise used in another study, on T cells in Graves' hyperthyroidism and ophthalmopathy. That paper states: If no ophthalmopathy progression occurred within 18 months, Graves' hyperthyroidism was stable. TCR CDR3 regions were first amplified by RT-PCR with HTBI primers.

The sample here was peripheral blood mononuclear cells (PBMCs), taken at new diagnosis, from a patient treated with antithyroid drugs. The chain recombines TRBV2 with TRBJ2-3; unclear D gene. The TCR comes from a woman in her thirties with Graves disease. CDR3 amino acids: CASSDRSTDTQYF. CDR3 in DNA: TGTGCCAGCAGTGATCGGTCCACAGATACGCAGTATTTT.